This T cell receptor beta chain was recorded in a study of vaccination and CD4 T cells after COVID-19. TCRdb analysed the PCR reads with MiXCR anew, one entry per CDR3 protein. Of about 19,000 distinct CDR3 sequences listed, 50% to 75% are singletons. In germline, CDR1 is LNHNV, CDR2 YYDKDF (reference sequence). The CDR3 has 17 residues. V shed 2 bases, J shed 3 bases, and the junction held 13 bases outside the gene matches. V usage is TRBV15 and J usage is TRBJ2-7; TRBD2 agrees at 7 bases. This clonotype was sampled from a human donor who had recovered from COVID-19. The material sequenced was CD4+ T cells from blood, taken after SARS-CoV-2 vaccination. In DNA, the CDR3 is TGTGCCACCAGCAGACGTCCGAGAGATGGGGGGGGCTACGAGCAGTACTTC. This codes for CATSRRPRDGGGYEQYF.